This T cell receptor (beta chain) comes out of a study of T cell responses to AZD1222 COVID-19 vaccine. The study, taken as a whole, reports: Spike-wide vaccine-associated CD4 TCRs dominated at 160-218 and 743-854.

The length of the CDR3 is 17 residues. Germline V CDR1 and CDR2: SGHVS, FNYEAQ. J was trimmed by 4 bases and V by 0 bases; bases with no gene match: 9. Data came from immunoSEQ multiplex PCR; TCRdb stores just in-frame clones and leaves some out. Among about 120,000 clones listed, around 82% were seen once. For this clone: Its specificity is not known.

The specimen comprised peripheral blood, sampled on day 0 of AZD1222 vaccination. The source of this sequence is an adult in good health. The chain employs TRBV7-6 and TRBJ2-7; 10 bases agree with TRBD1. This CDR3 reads CASSLAQSGTGVYEQYF. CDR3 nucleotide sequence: TGTGCCAGCAGCTTAGCTCAGTCCGGGACAGGGGTATACGAGCAGTACTTC.